This is a list of T cell receptor beta chains from one sample in a study of T cells in localized non-small cell lung cancer. The method was immunoSEQ multiplex PCR; TCRdb's version includes in-frame clones alone and lacks a portion of them. The table has approximately 30,000 clones, roughly 90% seen once. This material consisted of peripheral blood mononuclear cells, taken before any cancer treatment. The receptor source for this set is a woman aged 35 to 70 with stage III lung adenocarcinoma. CDR3s include the opening cysteine and the closing phenylalanine or tryptophan. The order of the fields is V gene, D gene, J gene, clone size, CDR3 length, CDR3 protein, CDR3 DNA. A D gene is named only where the DNA matches it firmly. Size tells how often a clone was seen (once, few, many) or the class of an expanded clone, and some rows leave it out.

>TRBV14|.|TRBJ2-7|.|13
CASSQVDGYEQYF
TGTGCCAGCAGCCAAGTTGACGGATACGAGCAGTACTTC
>TRBV30|TRBD2|TRBJ2-3|.|16
CAWSVPLAGLWDTQYF
TGTGCCTGGAGTGTCCCTCTAGCGGGGCTGTGGGATACGCAGTATTTT
>TRBV5-1|.|TRBJ2-3|once|13
CASSPGSADTQYF
TGCGCCAGCAGCCCCGGGTCGGCAGATACGCAGTATTTT
>TRBV9|.|TRBJ2-6|.|17
CASSATDRRSGANVLTF
TGTGCCAGCAGCGCTACGGACAGACGCTCTGGGGCCAACGTCCTGACTTTC
>TRBV11-3|.|TRBJ2-1|.|13
CASSPKAYNEQFF
TGTGCCAGCAGTCCGAAGGCCTACAATGAGCAGTTCTTC
>TRBV19|TRBD2|TRBJ2-1|.|15
CASSISSGGGNEQFF
TGTGCCAGTAGTATCTCTAGCGGGGGAGGTAATGAGCAGTTCTTC
>TRBV4-3|TRBD1|TRBJ1-2|.|14
CASSQRTGVRGYTF
TGCGCCAGCAGCCAAAGGACAGGGGTGCGAGGCTACACCTTC
>TRBV28|.|TRBJ2-1|few|11
CASADSNRQFF
TGTGCCAGCGCCGACAGCAACAGGCAGTTCTTC
>TRBV5-1|.|TRBJ1-1|.|13
CASSLSRPTEAFF
TGCGCCAGCAGCTTGTCAAGGCCCACTGAAGCTTTCTTT
>TRBV5-4|.|TRBJ2-3|.|16
CASSLVERHRTDTQYF
TGTGCCAGCAGCTTGGTGGAGCGACATCGCACAGATACGCAGTATTTT
>TRBV5-4|TRBD2|TRBJ2-1|few|18
CASSLGLAGGRLYNEQFF
TGTGCCAGCAGCTTGGGGCTAGCGGGGGGTCGACTGTACAATGAGCAGTTCTTC
>TRBV9|TRBD2|TRBJ2-1|.|15
CASSPREGSYNEQFF
TGTGCCAGCAGCCCCAGGGAGGGCTCCTACAATGAGCAGTTCTTC
>TRBV27|.|TRBJ2-3|.|13
CASGHKPSDTQYF
TGTGCCAGCGGGCATAAGCCTAGCGATACGCAGTATTTT
>TRBV5-1|.|TRBJ1-5|.|15
CASSLDGTLGQPQHF
TGCGCCAGCAGCTTGGACGGCACGCTCGGTCAGCCCCAGCATTTT
>TRBV4-1|TRBD2|TRBJ2-7|few|16
CASSQEFPAGAYEQYF
TGCGCCAGCAGCCAAGAGTTCCCAGCGGGAGCTTACGAGCAGTACTTC
>TRBV6-8|.|TRBJ1-5|.|14
CASSRRGGNQPQHF
TGTGCCAGCAGCCGGAGGGGTGGCAATCAGCCCCAGCATTTT
>TRBV5-1|TRBD2|TRBJ2-1|.|16
CASSLEGTTIYNEQFF
TGCGCCAGCAGCTTGGAAGGGACTACCATCTACAATGAGCAGTTCTTC
>TRBV9|.|TRBJ1-4|.|16
CASSPLEGRVGEKLFF
TGTGCCAGCAGCCCCCTGGAGGGCAGGGTGGGGGAAAAACTGTTTTTT
>TRBV7-9|.|TRBJ1-1|.|13
CASSFVLNTEAFF
TGTGCCAGCAGCTTTGTATTGAACACTGAAGCTTTCTTT
>TRBV10-3|.|TRBJ2-3|.|13
CAIRDDSGDTQYF
TGTGCCATCAGGGATGACTCAGGGGATACGCAGTATTTT
>TRBV21-1|.|TRBJ2-7|.|13
CASSKAVPYEQYF
TGTGCCAGCAGCAAAGCTGTACCCTACGAGCAGTACTTC
>TRBV18|TRBD2|TRBJ2-3|.|18
CASSLPGLAGDPTDTQYF
TGTGCCAGCTCACTACCGGGACTAGCGGGGGATCCCACAGATACGCAGTATTTT
>TRBV20-1|.|TRBJ2-3|.|11
CSALYTDTQYF
TGCAGTGCTCTTTACACAGATACGCAGTATTTT
>TRBV19|.|TRBJ2-7|.|12
CASSETGYEQYF
TGTGCCAGTAGCGAAACAGGTTACGAGCAGTACTTC
>TRBV6-1|.|TRBJ1-2|.|14
CASSGGRAVYGYTF
TGTGCCAGCAGTGGGGGGAGGGCCGTTTATGGCTACACCTTC
>TRBV6-5|TRBD2|TRBJ2-1|.|14
CASRGSGRPNEQFF
TGTGCCAGCAGGGGTAGCGGGAGGCCCAATGAGCAGTTCTTC
>TRBV5-1|TRBD2|TRBJ2-1|.|15
CASSLEPAGDNEQFF
TGCGCCAGCAGCTTAGAGCCAGCGGGAGACAATGAGCAGTTCTTC
>TRBV11-3|TRBD2|TRBJ2-3|.|15
CASSSTSSSTDTQYF
TGTGCCAGCAGCTCGACTAGCTCCAGCACAGATACGCAGTATTTT
>TRBV5-1|.|TRBJ2-5|.|13
CASSLAQGETQYF
TGCGCCAGCAGCTTGGCGCAGGGAGAGACCCAGTACTTC
>TRBV10-3|.|TRBJ1-3|.|15
CAISDAGFSGNTIYF
TGTGCCATCAGTGATGCCGGCTTCTCTGGAAACACCATATATTTT
>TRBV29-1|.|TRBJ1-2|.|15
CSVEGSTRLNYGYTF
TGCAGCGTTGAGGGGTCGACGCGACTGAACTATGGCTACACCTTC
>TRBV10-2|.|TRBJ2-1|.|14
CASNKGGHYNEQFF
TGCGCCAGCAATAAGGGGGGCCATTACAATGAGCAGTTCTTC
>TRBV5-1|TRBD1|TRBJ2-2|.|16
CASSPRTGSNTGELFF
TGCGCCAGCAGCCCAAGGACAGGATCGAACACCGGGGAGCTGTTTTTT
>TRBV18|TRBD2|TRBJ2-3|.|15
CASSPRREGTDTQYF
TGTGCCAGCTCACCAAGGCGGGAGGGCACAGATACGCAGTATTTT
>TRBV9|.|TRBJ2-5|.|14
CASSMGTPRETQYF
TGTGCCAGCAGCATGGGGACCCCACGGGAGACCCAGTACTTC
>TRBV11-2|.|TRBJ1-6|few|14
CASSLVQDESPLHF
TGTGCCAGCAGCTTAGTACAGGACGAGTCACCCCTCCACTTT
>TRBV30|.|TRBJ1-2|.|12
CAWVRGAYGYTF
TGTGCCTGGGTTAGGGGAGCCTATGGCTACACCTTC
>TRBV4-3|.|TRBJ1-5|.|13
CASSQDEEQPQHF
TGCGCCAGCAGCCAAGATGAGGAACAGCCCCAGCATTTT
>TRBV10-3|.|TRBJ1-5|few|14
CAISEDPREQPQHF
TGTGCCATCAGTGAGGATCCTAGGGAGCAGCCCCAGCATTTT
>TRBV5-1|.|TRBJ1-2|.|17
CASSLGAGPTPNYGYTF
TGCGCCAGCAGCTTGGGGGCAGGTCCCACTCCTAACTATGGCTACACCTTC
>TRBV11-2|.|TRBJ1-6|once|13
CASSLGQGSPLHF
TGTGCCAGCAGCTTAGGGCAAGGATCACCCCTCCACTTT
>TRBV10-3|TRBD2|TRBJ2-7|.|13
CATQGLAGYEQYF
TGTGCCACACAAGGACTAGCGGGCTACGAGCAGTACTTC
>TRBV28|.|TRBJ1-4|.|14
CASSRGSTNEKLFF
TGTGCCAGCAGTCGGGGCAGCACTAATGAAAAACTGTTTTTT